The sequence of this T cell receptor beta chain was determined in a study of beta chain features in type 1 diabetes. Overall study findings and caveats: Researchers report that Type 1 diabetes patients had moderately but significantly shorter TCRB CDR3s across all four CD4+ subsets.

The CDR3 has 15 residues. V lost 1 base, J lost 2 bases, and 6 bases stayed unmatched. Per the germline V gene, CDR1 is GTSNPN and CDR2 is SVGIG (reference sequence). As every portion of the isolated RNA was reverse transcribed, the sequencing read expressed TCRB transcripts. The repertoire was sequenced with immunoSEQ multiplex PCR; TCRdb's copy has only in-frame clones and lacks some. The data hold hundreds of thousands of clones, with about 14% observed a single time. Concerning this clone: Its antigen remains unidentified.

This TCR was sampled from a man between 18 and 29 years old with type 1 diabetes. Sample: naive CD4+ T cells from blood. The rearrangement links TRBV30 to TRBJ1-1; TRBD1 matches at 8 bases. This CDR3 is CAWSEAGQGNTEAFF. CDR3 coding DNA: TGTGCCTGGAGTGAAGCAGGACAGGGTAACACTGAAGCTTTCTTT.